The sequence of this TCR beta chain was determined in a study of blood T cell repertoires in COVID-19 (dated by TCRdb to 2020 to 2022). About the investigation overall: Samples from collaborators originated in the United States, Italy and Spain and spanned both the acute and convalescent phases of COVID-19. The material from the prospective study consisted of cDNA or gDNA derived from T cells, B-cell-depleted T cells, or PBMCs. Subjects who had been exposed to COVID-19, were actively infected with it, or had recovered from it provided the deeply sampled blood TCRbeta repertoires that made up the dataset. The repertoires were released in a freely available public database intended as a resource for research on the immune response to SARS-CoV-2. Samples were obtained from the ongoing ImmuneRACE study (first 160 participants) and from over 1,000 subjects provided by 6 global collaborators. Nearly every sample came with metadata listing a de-identified subject ID, COVID-19 status, age in years and sex. Where available, HLA class I and class II types were obtained from metadata supplied by the sample provider rather than from assay-based typing. The study at large found these results: How much clinical and demographic metadata was included differed by source and by participant, and the metadata was provided uncurated.

TCRbeta CDR3 regions were amplified from genomic DNA by means of the immunoSEQ Assay, a bias-controlled multiplex PCR. Per the original workflow: The number of nucleated cells in each sample was estimated by amplification of reference gene primers within the assay. To quantify the absolute abundance of each unique TCRbeta CDR3 rearrangement, sequence reads were collapsed and filtered. For each sample, productive Simpson clonality was calculated as the square root of Simpson's diversity index over productive rearrangements. TCRdb stores this immuneACCESS table with in-frame sequences only. Part of the clones is absent; in the studies checked, under half of the shortfall reflects unresolved V genes, and no reason is known for the rest. Clone size and the V and J calls come from that table; the DNA yielded D and trimming. Counted in this sample were about 130,000 clones; around 89% of them appeared once. The biggest ten clones account for approximately 4.3% of the sample.

As regards this clone: This clone's antigen is unknown. No base quality information exists; no much larger clone differs at one position.

Sequences MNHEY (CDR1) and SVGEGT (CDR2) are obtained from the germline V gene. Here V drops 5 bases and J drops 2 bases, and the junction holds 4 bases not matched to any gene. From the cysteine through the phenylalanine, the CDR3 covers 14 amino acids. Only the CDR3 portion is preserved as DNA: 42 bases, with reading frame beginning at the first base. In Seattle, one collaborating source enrolled patients while the infection was active and tracked those patients longitudinally over the course of disease. Whole blood was collected in K2EDTA tubes by collaborating institutions according to the institutions' own protocols. Collaborator samples were shipped for TCRbeta analysis as frozen whole blood, isolated PBMCs, or DNA extracted from either sample type.

The specimen was peripheral blood. The chain is made from TRBV6-2 or TRBV6-3 and TRBJ2-3; 7 central nucleotides agree with TRBD1. This TCR was recovered from a man aged 60 to 69 with COVID-19, enrolled during active disease. The encoded CDR3 is CASSPGQYTDTQYF. DNA sequence: TGTGCCAGCAGTCCGGGACAGTACACAGATACGCAGTATTTT.